These 16 T cell receptor beta chains came from one sample sequenced in a study of human T cells and chemical hapten exposure. As to time point: patch test 1, 2 weeks after DPC sensitization. The treatment denotes: therapeutic diphenylcyclopropenone sensitization with weekly scalp DPC. One entry per CDR3 protein results from TCRdb running MiXCR on the RACE reads. Here the sample spans approximately 400,000 distinct CDR3 sequences, roughly 4.8% being singletons. The source was whole blood, collected in connection with sensitization to the hapten diphenylcyclopropenone (DPC). Receptors originate from a woman between 50 and 59 years old with alopecia areata. Some clones in this sample may be carry-over from other donors' samples.

This clonotype was counted ten times or more. The V gene is TRBV27, the J gene TRBJ2-1, with D possibly matching TRBD2 (7 bases). Germline assignment: CDR1 MNHEY and CDR2 SMNVEV (reference sequence). Trimming took 4 bases from V and 6 from J, leaving 10 bases between them. This CDR3 has 13 amino acids. CDR3 sequence: CASSSRGANEQFF. DNA of the CDR3: TGTGCCAGCAGTTCCCGGGGGGCCAATGAGCAGTTCTTC.

The chain employs TRBV29-1 and TRBJ2-3; perhaps TRBD1 as D (7 bases). The CDR3 is made up of 14 amino acids. Germline-derived CDR1 and CDR2 are SQVTM and ANQGSEA. V lost 7 bases to trimming and J lost 2 bases, with 16 bases between them. CDR3: CSAGGSGVTDTQYF. CDR3 coding DNA: TGCAGCGCAGGGGGTTCGGGGGTCACAGATACGCAGTATTTT.

V usage is TRBV6-5 and J usage is TRBJ2-5, with 15 positions matching TRBD2. CDR1 and CDR2 from the germline V gene are MNHEY and SVGAGI. The CDR3 has 17 residues. Germline trimming cut 6 bases from V and 6 bases from J; bases unmatched to any gene: 11. CDR3 region: CASSKGRGTSGRQTQYF. CDR3 nucleotide sequence: TGTGCCAGCAGCAAGGGCAGGGGGACTAGCGGGAGGCAGACCCAGTACTTC.

This clonotype appeared a few times. The rearrangement joins TRBV6-5 to TRBJ1-2, with 7 bases fitting TRBD1. There are 13 residues in the CDR3. V trimming: 6 bases; J trimming: 8 bases; junction bases outside the gene matches: 9. Per germline, CDR1 MNHEY and CDR2 SVGAGI. CDR3: CASSPGGVRGYTF. CDR3 nucleotides: TGTGCCAGCAGCCCAGGGGGGGTAAGAGGCTACACCTTC.

The J gene is TRBJ2-7, the V gene TRBV4-3; D may be TRBD2 (5 bases). CDR1 is LGHNA, CDR2 YSLEER, per germline. The CDR3 totals 14 residues. The V end lost 0 bases, the J end lost 4 bases, and 10 bases lay between the germline ends. The CDR3 nucleotides read TGCGCCAGCAGCCAAGATAATCCGGGATACGAGCAGTACTTC. Protein product: CASSQDNPGYEQYF.

This clonotype occurred many times. The chain carries TRBV20-1 and TRBJ1-2, with a weak D call TRBD1 (5 bases). The CDR3 is made up of 14 amino acids. CDR1 and CDR2 (germline): DFQATT, SNEGSKA (reference sequence). V was trimmed by 6 bases and J by 4 bases, leaving 18 bases between them. The CDR3 loop reads CSAQLGPRFYGYTF. The CDR3 DNA sequence: TGCAGTGCCCAGTTGGGGCCTCGTTTCTATGGCTACACCTTC.

The table lists this clonotype with many counts. V and J are TRBV28 and TRBJ2-4; tentatively, D is TRBD1 (6 bases). V was cut by 1 base and J by 4 bases, with 8 bases left in between. This CDR3 has 14 amino acids. Germline V gene lookup returns CDR1 MDHEN and CDR2 SYDVKM. The CDR3 here is CASSLSGQKNIQYF. The CDR3 DNA sequence: TGTGCCAGCAGTTTATCCGGACAGAAAAACATTCAGTACTTC.

There are a few counts of this clonotype. The chain employs TRBV20-1 and TRBJ1-1; 7 nucleotides agree with TRBD1. V dropped 6 bases and J dropped 5; count of bases not matched to a gene: 15. Germline assignment: CDR1 DFQATT and CDR2 SNEGSKA (reference sequence). The CDR3 consists of 15 residues. CDR3: CSAQRGQTVGTEAFF. The CDR3 bases are TGCAGTGCCCAGAGGGGACAGACCGTAGGGACTGAAGCTTTCTTT.

On this clonotype: A single base separates this from a much larger clone, so it may be a read error. The chain carries TRBV20-1 and TRBJ1-2; tentative D call: TRBD1 (5 bases). This CDR3 is built from 13 residues. V was shortened by 7 bases and J by 6 bases, with 18 bases between the two germline ends. Germline CDR1 DFQATT, CDR2 SNEGSKA (reference sequence). Written as DNA, the CDR3 is TGCAGTGGACTGCTGTGGAGGGGAAATGGCTACACCTTC. Its translation: CSGLLWRGNGYTF.

This clonotype has at least ten counts. The chain combines TRBV3-1 with TRBJ2-1, with D uncertain. The CDR3 is made up of 15 amino acids. Germline values: CDR1 LGHDT, CDR2 YNNKEL (reference sequence). Trimming removed 1 base from V and 0 bases from J, with 7 bases in between. CDR3 DNA: TGTGCCAGCAGCCAAGTTAGTATCTCCTACAATGAGCAGTTCTTC. It translates to CASSQVSISYNEQFF.

This clonotype has ten or more counts. The chain uses TRBV21-1 and TRBJ2-7; TRBD1 is the table's D call, not checked against the DNA. TRBV21-1 is an annotated pseudogene. The CDR3 contains 14 residues. This CDR3 reads CASPSRGISYEQYF. CDR3 coding DNA: TGTGCCAGCCCAAGCCGGGGGATCTCCTACGAGCAGTACTTC.

Notes on this clonotype: Germline is not matched at one junction end, which may reflect a read error. The V and J genes are TRBV18 and TRBJ1-5, with 7 bases identical to TRBD1. Germline loops: CDR1 KGHSH, CDR2 LQKENI. CDR3 length: 17 residues. DNA for the CDR3: TGTGCCAGCTCACTGACAGGGCCCTTTACCAGCAATAAGCCCCAGCATTTT. Its translation is CASSLTGPFTSNKPQHF.

This clonotype was detected ten times or more. This rearrangement joins TRBV7-2 to TRBJ2-3, with a possible D match to TRBD2 (5 bases). The CDR3 spans 15 residues. With 5 bases removed from V and 1 base from J, the gap between germline ends came to 13 bases. CDR1 and CDR2 from the germline V gene are SGHTA and FQGNSA. The CDR3 DNA reads as TGTGCCAGCAGCCCGAGATTCGGGGGCACAGATACGCAGTATTTT. Residues: CASSPRFGGTDTQYF.

This clonotype came up a few times. This chain uses TRBV27 with TRBJ2-5; D is perhaps TRBD1 or TRBD2 (5 bases each). The CDR3 is 14 residues long. Trimming removed 3 bases from V and 5 bases from J, with 13 bases in between. The germline CDR1 and CDR2 sequences are MNHEY and SMNVEV (reference sequence). CDR3 residues: CASSFRGEFETQYF. CDR3 sequence (DNA): TGTGCCAGCAGTTTTAGAGGGGAGTTTGAGACCCAGTACTTC.

This clonotype was counted ten times or more. The chain is built from TRBV19 and TRBJ2-3; 11 nucleotides agree with TRBD2. Germline V CDR1 and CDR2: LNHDA, SQIVND (reference sequence). V shed 2 bases, J shed 4 bases, and the junction held 5 bases outside the gene matches. The CDR3 extends over 16 amino acids. The CDR3 here is CASSITSGSRPDTQYF. The CDR3 bases are TGTGCCAGTAGTATAACTAGCGGGAGCCGGCCAGATACGCAGTATTTT.

The gene calls are TRBV28 and TRBJ2-5; D perhaps matches TRBD2 (6 bases). From germline, CDR1 is MDHEN and CDR2 SYDVKM. The CDR3 covers 12 residues. Trimming took 10 bases from V and 1 from J, leaving 10 bases between them. Here the CDR3 DNA reads TGTGCCACCGGGACTCTCCAAGAGACCCAGTACTTC. It specifies CATGTLQETQYF.